Listed below are T cell receptor beta chains from one sample, sequenced in a study of T cell repertoires in cytomegalovirus infection. TCRdb independently ran MiXCR on the reads; one entry per CDR3 protein. The table includes some 200,000 distinct CDR3 sequences, about a tenth detected once. The sample comprised PBMCs. The source is a human donor in good health (CMV status not recorded). Some clones in this sample may be carry-over from other donors' samples. The CDR3 runs from the conserved cysteine through the conserved F or W. Each record gives: J gene, V gene, CDR3 protein.

j_call: TRBJ1-3; v_call: TRBV19; cdr3_aa: CASIPDRARGNTIYF
j_call: TRBJ1-1; v_call: TRBV7-2; cdr3_aa: CASSFIQGAEAFF
j_call: TRBJ2-1; v_call: TRBV2; cdr3_aa: CASGGGGEQFF
j_call: TRBJ2-7; v_call: TRBV7-2; cdr3_aa: CASSLGLAGDEQYF
j_call: TRBJ1-5; v_call: TRBV6-5; cdr3_aa: CASSYGTGNQPQHF
j_call: TRBJ2-7; v_call: TRBV7-2; cdr3_aa: CASSWTSGLSSYEQYF
j_call: TRBJ2-5; v_call: TRBV29-1; cdr3_aa: CSVEGDRGRAETQYF
j_call: TRBJ2-3; v_call: TRBV2; cdr3_aa: CASSGTSGDSDTQYF
j_call: TRBJ2-7; v_call: TRBV29-1; cdr3_aa: CSVEDQDRGYEQYF
j_call: TRBJ2-1; v_call: TRBV29-1; cdr3_aa: CSVVPSGGYNEQFF
j_call: TRBJ1-2; v_call: TRBV6-1; cdr3_aa: CASSRPDHPYGYTF
j_call: TRBJ2-2; v_call: TRBV29-1; cdr3_aa: CSVEEYNTGELFF
j_call: TRBJ2-1; v_call: TRBV2; cdr3_aa: CASSLSSGTYHEQFF
j_call: TRBJ2-3; v_call: TRBV27; cdr3_aa: CASSLSRVAGGDRTDTQYF
j_call: TRBJ2-2; v_call: TRBV7-2; cdr3_aa: CASSLRAYTGELFF
j_call: TRBJ1-5; v_call: TRBV19; cdr3_aa: CASIPGGNGQPQHF
j_call: TRBJ2-1; v_call: TRBV6-2/TRBV6-3; cdr3_aa: CASSYMTSGRHIYNEQFF
j_call: TRBJ2-3; v_call: TRBV7-2; cdr3_aa: CASSLGLAGGYTDTQYF
j_call: TRBJ2-2; v_call: TRBV11-3; cdr3_aa: CASSLDRPSGSQRTGELFF
j_call: TRBJ1-1; v_call: TRBV2; cdr3_aa: CASSERVEAFF
j_call: TRBJ2-7; v_call: TRBV7-8; cdr3_aa: CASSSPDRVSYEQYF
j_call: TRBJ2-1; v_call: TRBV7-4; cdr3_aa: CASSFGVGEQFF